This T cell receptor (beta chain) stems from a study of identical twins. This CDR3 is built from 18 residues. Trimming removed 4 bases from V and 0 bases from J, with 19 bases in between. Per the germline V gene, CDR1 is WSHSY and CDR2 is SAAADI. TCRdb reprocessed the 5' RACE reads via MiXCR and lists one record per CDR3 protein. Of just over 500,000 distinct CDR3 sequences listed, roughly a fifth are singletons. These sequences were also reported in another study, on T cells expressing NK-cell markers. Turning to that study: It was sorted CD3+CD56-NKG2C+, CD3+CD56+NKG2C- and CD3+CD56+NKG2C+ T cells that provided the TCR beta repertoires. For a handful of donors, these clonotypes were likewise the leading ones in the CD3+CD56-NKG2C+ fraction.

Source material: CD4+ T cells sorted from blood. The receptor comes from a woman aged 18 to 35 in good health. This chain joins TRBV10-2 and TRBJ1-5; tentatively, D is TRBD1 (5 bases). The CDR3 region is CASSGSVTVLYSNQPQHF. CDR3 bases: TGCGCCAGCAGTGGAAGTGTGACAGTGCTTTATAGCAATCAGCCCCAGCATTTT.